The 10 T cell receptor beta chains given below trace back to one sample, sequenced in a study of cytomegalovirus exposure and HLA in healthy donors. Use of 60 Vbeta and 13 Jbeta primers characterized the PCR. Measured with immunoSEQ multiplex PCR; TCRdb has only the in-frame clones, and not every one. Altogether around 180,000 clones are present, roughly 75% being singletons, with the ten largest covering 5.7%. The specimen sequenced was PBMCs. These receptors were obtained from a man aged 35 to 55 in good health and CMV-seronegative.

The chain has TRBV2 and TRBJ2-5, with D tentatively TRBD1 (6 bases). The CDR3 sequence is 14 residues long. CDR1 is SNHLY and CDR2 is FYNNEI in the germline V gene. Trimming took 3 bases from V and 4 from J, leaving 12 bases between them. The CDR3 is CASSDQGNGETQYF. CDR3 DNA sequence: TGTGCCAGCAGTGATCAGGGGAACGGAGAGACCCAGTACTTC. Combining the CDR3 with reference TRBV2 and TRBJ2-5 gives the whole variable domain EPEVTQTPSHQVTQMGQEVILRCVPISNHLYFYWYRQILGQKVEFLVSFYNNEISEKSEIFDDQFSVERPDGSNFTLKIRSTKLEDSAMYFCASSDQGNGETQYFGPGTRLLVL.

The V gene is TRBV19, the J gene TRBJ1-5, with TRBD1 as a possible D gene (5 bases). The CDR3 totals 17 residues. Looked up from germline, CDR1 is LNHDA and CDR2 is SQIVND (reference sequence). V lost 0 bases, J lost 4 bases, and 16 bases lay in between. CDR3 coding DNA: TGTGCCAGTAGTATAGATCTATTGCAGGGTGGTAATCAGCCCCAGCATTTT. It codes for CASSIDLLQGGNQPQHF.

The chain has TRBV18 and TRBJ2-4; TRBD2 agrees at 8 bases. CDR3 length: 18 amino acids. The junction had 13 bases not matched to a gene; V was cut back by 5 bases and J by 1 base. Germline CDR1 is KGHSH and CDR2 is LQKENI. The CDR3 DNA reads TGTGCCAGCTCAACACTAGCGGCTATGTTTGGGGCCAAAAACATTCAGTACTTC. The encoded protein is CASSTLAAMFGAKNIQYF.

The V and J genes are TRBV4-3 and TRBJ1-4, with TRBD1 matching 9 bases. The CDR3 consists of 15 residues. The germline V gene encodes CDR1 LGHNA and CDR2 YSLEER. V shed 1 base, J shed 9 bases, and the junction held 6 bases outside the gene matches. Here the CDR3 reads CASSQATGGVKKLFF. As DNA, the CDR3 is TGCGCCAGCAGCCAAGCAACAGGGGGCGTTAAAAAACTGTTTTTT.

This clone was observed a few times. V and J are TRBV9 and TRBJ2-2; possibly TRBD1 for D (6 bases). The CDR3 spans 15 residues. V gave up 4 bases and J gave up 4 bases, with 14 bases separating them. CDR1 and CDR2 from the germline V gene are SGDLS and YYNGEE. The CDR3 coding sequence is TGTGCCAGCAGCTCGGGACACCTTTCCACCGGGGAGCTGTTTTTT. Amino acids: CASSSGHLSTGELFF.

The chain links TRBV7-9 to TRBJ2-1, with 8 bases aligning to TRBD2. The CDR3 extends over 14 amino acids. Trimming took 5 bases from V and 4 from J; bases not matched to a gene: 4. Germline V lookup: CDR1 SEHNR, CDR2 FQNEAQ (reference sequence). The CDR3 protein is CASSETSVYNEQFF. The CDR3 nucleotides read TGTGCCAGCAGCGAGACTAGCGTATACAATGAGCAGTTCTTC.

This clone was recorded only once. This chain uses TRBV25-1 with TRBJ2-5; 13 bases align to TRBD2. The J call may be incorrect, as the DNA end agrees better with TRBJ2-7. The CDR3 runs to 18 residues. Germline CDR1 is MGHDK and CDR2 is SYGVNS. The CDR3 DNA is TGTGCCAGCAGTGAGGGGACTAGCGGGGAGCCCTCTTCCTACGAGCAGTACTTC. It specifies CASSEGTSGEPSSYEQYF.

The V and J genes are TRBV2 and TRBJ2-3; 7 nucleotides align to TRBD2. The V segment lost 2 bases and the J segment 4 bases; nucleotides outside the gene matches: 6. CDR1 and CDR2 from the germline V gene are SNHLY and FYNNEI. The CDR3 extends over 15 amino acids. CDR3 amino acids: CASSERRESADTQYF. Here the CDR3 DNA reads TGTGCCAGCAGTGAACGGCGGGAGAGTGCAGATACGCAGTATTTT. The whole variable domain, filled in from reference TRBV2 and TRBJ2-3, reads EPEVTQTPSHQVTQMGQEVILRCVPISNHLYFYWYRQILGQKVEFLVSFYNNEISEKSEIFDDQFSVERPDGSNFTLKIRSTKLEDSAMYFCASSERRESADTQYFGPGTRLTVL.

The gene calls are TRBV5-1 and TRBJ2-3, with D perhaps TRBD2 (5 bases). The germline CDR1 and CDR2 sequences are SGHRS and YFSETQ. Trimming removed 0 bases at V and 2 bases at J, with 10 bases between. The CDR3 covers 15 residues. The CDR3, as DNA: TGCGCCAGCAGCTTGGCGGGATTTCCCACAGATACGCAGTATTTT. It translates to CASSLAGFPTDTQYF.

The chain is built from TRBV4-2 and TRBJ1-5; tentatively, D is TRBD1 (6 bases). Trimming took 3 bases from V and 7 from J, leaving 19 bases between them. The CDR3 is made up of 16 amino acids. The germline gives CDR1 LGHNA, CDR2 YNFKEQ. In DNA, the CDR3 is TGTGCCAGCAGCCAGGGTGGAGAGGTCAGGGGCCAGCCCCAGCATTTT. The encoded protein is CASSQGGEVRGQPQHF.